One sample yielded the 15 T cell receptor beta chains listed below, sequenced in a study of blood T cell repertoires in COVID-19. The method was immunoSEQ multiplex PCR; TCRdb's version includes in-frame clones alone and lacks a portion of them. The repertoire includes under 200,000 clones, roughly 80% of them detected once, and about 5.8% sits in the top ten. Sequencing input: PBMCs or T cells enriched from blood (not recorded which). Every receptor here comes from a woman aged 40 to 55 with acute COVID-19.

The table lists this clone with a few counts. The CDR3 sequence: CASSWQGLAGFNEQFF. The CDR3 DNA reads TGTGCCAGCAGCTGGCAAGGACTAGCGGGATTCAATGAGCAGTTCTTC. This chain links TRBV5-8 with TRBJ2-1; 12 nucleotides agree with TRBD2. The CDR3 loop spans 16 amino acids. The junction had 7 bases not matched to a gene; V was cut back by 3 bases and J by 6 bases. Germline V gene data show CDR1 as SGHTS and CDR2 as YDEGEE. Filled out from reference TRBV5-8 and TRBJ2-1, the complete variable domain reads EAGVTQSPTHLIKTRGQQATLRCSPISGHTSVYWYQQALGLGLQFLLWYDEGEERNRGNFPPRFSGRQFPNYSSELNVNALELEDSALYLCASSWQGLAGFNEQFFGPGTRLTVL.

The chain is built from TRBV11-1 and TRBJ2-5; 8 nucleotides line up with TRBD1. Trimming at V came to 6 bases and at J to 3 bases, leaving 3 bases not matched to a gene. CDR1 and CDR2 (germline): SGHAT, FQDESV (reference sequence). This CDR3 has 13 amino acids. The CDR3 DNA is TGTGCCAGCAGGAAGACAGGGGAAGAGACCCAGTACTTC. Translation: CASRKTGEETQYF. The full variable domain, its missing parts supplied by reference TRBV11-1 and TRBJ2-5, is EAEVAQSPRYKITEKSQAVAFWCDPISGHATLYWYRQILGQGPELLVQFQDESVVDDSQLPKDRFSAERLKGVDSTLKIQPAELGDSAMYLCASRKTGEETQYFGPGTRLLVL.

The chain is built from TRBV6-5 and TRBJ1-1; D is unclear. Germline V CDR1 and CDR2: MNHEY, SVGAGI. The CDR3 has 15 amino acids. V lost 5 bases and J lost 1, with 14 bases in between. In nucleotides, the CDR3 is TGTGCCAGCAGTACTCCGAAGCAGCGGAACACTGAAGCTTTCTTT. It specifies CASSTPKQRNTEAFF.

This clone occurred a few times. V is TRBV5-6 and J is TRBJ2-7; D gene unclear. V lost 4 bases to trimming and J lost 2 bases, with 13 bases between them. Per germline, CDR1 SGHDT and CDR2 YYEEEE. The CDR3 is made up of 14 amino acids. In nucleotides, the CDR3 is TGTGCCAGCAGCCCCCAAAGAGCGACCTACGAGCAGTACTTC. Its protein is CASSPQRATYEQYF.

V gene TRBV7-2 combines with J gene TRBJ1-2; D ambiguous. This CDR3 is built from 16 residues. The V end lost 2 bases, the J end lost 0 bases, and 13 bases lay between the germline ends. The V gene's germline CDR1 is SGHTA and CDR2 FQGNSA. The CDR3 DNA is TGTGCCAGCAGCTTACAATTTGGGCGACCTAACTATGGCTACACCTTC. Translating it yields CASSLQFGRPNYGYTF.

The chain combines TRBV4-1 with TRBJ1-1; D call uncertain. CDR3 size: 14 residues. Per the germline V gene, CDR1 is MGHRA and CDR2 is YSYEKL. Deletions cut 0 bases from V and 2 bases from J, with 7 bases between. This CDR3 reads CASSQEGSNTEAFF. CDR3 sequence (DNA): TGCGCCAGCAGCCAAGAGGGTAGCAACACTGAAGCTTTCTTT.

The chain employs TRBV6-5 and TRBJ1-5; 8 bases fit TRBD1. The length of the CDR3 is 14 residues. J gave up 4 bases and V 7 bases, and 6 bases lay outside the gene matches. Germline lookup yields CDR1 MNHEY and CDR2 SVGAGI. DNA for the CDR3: TGTGCCAGCACGGGCAGGGGGCTAAATCAGCCCCAGCATTTT. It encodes CASTGRGLNQPQHF.

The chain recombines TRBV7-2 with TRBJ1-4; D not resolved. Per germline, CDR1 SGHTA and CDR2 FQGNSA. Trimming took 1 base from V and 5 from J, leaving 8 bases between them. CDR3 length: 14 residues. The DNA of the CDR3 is TGTGCCAGCAGCTTAGGAACAAAGAATGAAAAACTGTTTTTT. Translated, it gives CASSLGTKNEKLFF.

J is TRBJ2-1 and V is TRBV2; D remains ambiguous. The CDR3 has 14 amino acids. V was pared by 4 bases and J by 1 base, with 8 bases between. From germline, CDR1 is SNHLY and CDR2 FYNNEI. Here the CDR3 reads CASSVLPSYNEQFF. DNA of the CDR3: TGTGCCAGCAGTGTCCTACCTTCCTACAATGAGCAGTTCTTC.

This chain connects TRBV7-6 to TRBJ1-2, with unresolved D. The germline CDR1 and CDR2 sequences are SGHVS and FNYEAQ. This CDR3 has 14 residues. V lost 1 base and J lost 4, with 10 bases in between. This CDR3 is CASSLDTRGYGYTF. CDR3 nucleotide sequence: TGTGCCAGCAGCTTAGATACGCGGGGCTATGGCTACACCTTC.

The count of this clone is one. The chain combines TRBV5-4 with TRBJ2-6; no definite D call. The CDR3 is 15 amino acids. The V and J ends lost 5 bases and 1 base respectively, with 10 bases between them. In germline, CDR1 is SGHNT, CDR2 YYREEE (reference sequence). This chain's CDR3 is CASSTPRSGANVLTF. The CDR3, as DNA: TGTGCCAGCAGTACCCCCCGGTCTGGGGCCAACGTCCTGACTTTC.

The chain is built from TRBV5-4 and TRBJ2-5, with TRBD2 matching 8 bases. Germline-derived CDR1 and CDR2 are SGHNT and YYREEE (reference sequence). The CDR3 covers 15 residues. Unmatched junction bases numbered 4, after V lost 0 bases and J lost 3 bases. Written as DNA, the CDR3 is TGTGCCAGCAGCTTGGAGGGGGGACTAGAAGAGACCCAGTACTTC. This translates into CASSLEGGLEETQYF.

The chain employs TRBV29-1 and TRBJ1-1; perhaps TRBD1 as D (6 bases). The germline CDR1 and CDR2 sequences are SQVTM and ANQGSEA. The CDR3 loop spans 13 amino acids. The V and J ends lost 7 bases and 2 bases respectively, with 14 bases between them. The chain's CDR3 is CSARGGPNTEAFF. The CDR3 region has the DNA TGCAGCGCCCGCGGGGGGCCTAACACTGAAGCTTTCTTT.

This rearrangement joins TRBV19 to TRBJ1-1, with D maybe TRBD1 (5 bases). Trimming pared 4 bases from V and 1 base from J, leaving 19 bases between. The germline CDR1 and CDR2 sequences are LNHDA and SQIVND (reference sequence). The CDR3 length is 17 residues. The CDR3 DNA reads TGTGCCAGTAGTAGTTGGGTTGAGGGAGGGGCGAACACTGAAGCTTTCTTT. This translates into CASSSWVEGGANTEAFF.

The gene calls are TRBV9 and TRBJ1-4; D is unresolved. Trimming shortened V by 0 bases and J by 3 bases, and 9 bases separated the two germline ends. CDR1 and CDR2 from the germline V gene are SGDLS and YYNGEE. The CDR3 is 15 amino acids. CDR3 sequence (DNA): TGTGCCAGCAGCGTAGATTCCTATCCTAATGAAAAACTGTTTTTT. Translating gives CASSVDSYPNEKLFF.